This T cell receptor beta chain originates from a study of blood T cells in healthy people across ages. Study outcomes and limitations: Long-lived donors had more naive CD4+ cells and higher diversity than aged donors.

As regards this clonotype: Its antigen is not identified.

Next came a second PCR, run for about 7 to 12 cycles, which used a sample-barcoded 5' primer along with a J-beta primer mix. TCRdb called the 5' RACE reads again in MiXCR, with one record for every CDR3 protein. The sample carries approximately 800,000 distinct CDR3 sequences, about 42% recorded once. The V gene's germline CDR1 is SQVTM and CDR2 ANQGSEA. This CDR3 spans 13 amino acids. With 3 bases removed from V and 3 bases from J, the gap between germline ends came to 11 bases. This sequence was found in a man aged 80 or over in good health. The chain recombines TRBV29-1 with TRBJ2-5; D unclear. Sample: blood. The CDR3 DNA reads as TGCAGCGTTGAGGATCCTTGGGAAGAGACCCAGTACTTC. Encoded protein: CSVEDPWEETQYF.